The subject of this entry is one TCR beta chain. Germline V gives CDR1 SGHTA, CDR2 FQGNSA. Between the trimmed V and J ends, which lost 3 bases and 8 bases, there was a span of 11 bases. The CDR3 has 14 residues. The data belong to a study of blood T cell repertoires in COVID-19. Study summary: The analysed material was cDNA or gDNA that came from T cells, B-cell-depleted T cells, or PBMCs.

TCRdb keeps only in-frame clones here, not all; method: immunoSEQ multiplex PCR. Of around 150,000 clones listed, around four fifths were seen once; the top ten hold over 20%. Sequencing was done on a sample of peripheral blood. This clonotype was obtained from an elderly woman with acute or convalescent COVID-19. The chain joins TRBV7-2 to TRBJ1-6; the D gene is possibly TRBD1 (6 bases). The CDR3 DNA reads TGTGCCAGCAGCTTTTCGGGGGGCGATTCACCCCTCCACTTT. It is translated as CASSFSGGDSPLHF.